This TCR beta chain was recorded in a study of T cell responses to AZD1222 COVID-19 vaccine. Per the germline V gene, CDR1 is SGHVS and CDR2 is FQNEAQ. The CDR3 contains 18 residues. Trimming shortened V by 5 bases and J by 1 base, and 21 bases separated the two germline ends. The protocol was immunoSEQ multiplex PCR, while the TCRdb copy is restricted to in-frame clones and leaves out a portion. The data show about 260,000 clones, more than 85% seen once. Turning to this clone: Its antigen is not known.

The study's findings and limits: The peak T cell response came first, and repertoires were sampled only after it. Donors were largely white British and mainly female; clonal diversity was possibly underestimated.

The receptor comes from an adult in good health. The rearrangement links TRBV7-8 to TRBJ1-5; D is perhaps TRBD1 (5 bases). The specimen comprised peripheral blood, sampled on day 0 of AZD1222 vaccination. This chain's CDR3 is CASSTRMGERGSNQPQHF. The CDR3 DNA sequence: TGTGCCAGCAGCACCCGAATGGGGGAGCGGGGGAGCAATCAGCCCCAGCATTTT. The full variable domain, in which reference TRBV7-8 and TRBJ1-5 provide the parts outside the CDR3, is GAGVSQSPRYKVAKRGQDVALRCDPISGHVSLFWYQQALGQGPEFLTYFQNEAQLDKSGLPSDRFFAERPEGSVSTLKIQRTQQEDSAVYLCASSTRMGERGSNQPQHFGDGTRLSIL.